Listed here are 30 T cell receptor beta chains from one sample, sequenced in a study of beta chain features in type 1 diabetes. Of the isolated RNA, all was reverse transcribed, and so the sequenced material was expressed TCRB transcripts. Repertoires were generated with immunoSEQ multiplex PCR, while TCRdb's copy carries only in-frame clones and drops some. This sample has under 950,000 clones, with 15% to 20% found just once. The source material was naive CD4+ T cells from blood. These receptors were obtained from a woman under 30 in good health.

There are a few counts of this clone. V usage is TRBV15 and J usage is TRBJ2-5; D remains unclear. The CDR3 has 15 residues. Germline CDR1 LNHNV, CDR2 YYDKDF (reference sequence). V was trimmed by 5 bases and J by 1 base, leaving 14 bases between them. CDR3 DNA: TGTGCCACCAGCTTAAACGGTGCCCCCCAAGAGACCCAGTACTTC. This encodes CATSLNGAPQETQYF.

This clone has a handful of counts. The chain carries TRBV10-3 and TRBJ2-7, with 7 bases identical to TRBD1. CDR1 ENHRY and CDR2 SYGVKD come from the germline V gene. This CDR3 is built from 13 residues. J lost 5 bases, V lost 6 bases, and 7 bases had no gene match. CDR3 region: CAISKQGQHEQYF. CDR3 sequence (DNA): TGTGCCATCAGCAAACAGGGGCAACACGAGCAGTACTTC.

This clone is a singleton in its sample. The chain carries TRBV11-2 and TRBJ2-3; 7 bases match TRBD1. The germline V gene encodes CDR1 SGHAT and CDR2 FQNNGV. V was clipped by 3 bases and J by 1 base; unmatched bases: 4. This CDR3 contains 15 residues. As DNA, the CDR3 is TGTGCCAGCAGCTTGGTCCAGGGGGGCACAGATACGCAGTATTTT. Its translation is CASSLVQGGTDTQYF.

This sequence joins TRBV9 and TRBJ2-7; TRBD1 is a possible D gene (6 bases). V gave up 3 bases and J gave up 1 base, with 20 bases separating them. The V gene's germline CDR1 is SGDLS and CDR2 YYNGEE. This CDR3 has 17 residues. The CDR3 sequence is CASSAGAGEVPSYEQYF. The CDR3 DNA sequence: TGTGCCAGCAGCGCCGGCGCAGGGGAAGTCCCTTCCTACGAGCAGTACTTC.

This rearrangement joins TRBV7-9 to TRBJ2-1, with D possibly matching TRBD1 (5 bases). This CDR3 comprises 17 residues. Germline V gives CDR1 SEHNR, CDR2 FQNEAQ (reference sequence). V gave up 1 base and J gave up 5 bases, with 18 bases separating them. This chain's CDR3 is CASSLDVGVGEDNEQFF. The CDR3 region has the DNA TGTGCCAGCAGCTTAGACGTTGGAGTAGGGGAAGACAATGAGCAGTTCTTC.

This clone turned up a few times. The chain recombines TRBV4-2 with TRBJ2-3; D unresolved. The CDR3 consists of 17 residues. Per the germline V gene, CDR1 is LGHNA and CDR2 is YNFKEQ. The V end was cut by 0 bases, the J end by 4 bases, with 17 bases between. The CDR3 DNA follows: TGTGCCAGCAGCCAAGATCTCCAGGTCGTTTATGCAGATACGCAGTATTTT. Residues: CASSQDLQVVYADTQYF.

The chain couples TRBV2 to TRBJ2-1, with TRBD2 identical over 8 bases. V trimming: 6 bases; J trimming: 8 bases; junction bases outside the gene matches: 9. Germline CDR1 and CDR2: SNHLY and FYNNEI. The CDR3 is 14 amino acids. The CDR3 DNA follows: TGTGCCAGCAGGGTCGGGACTAGTCTCTATGAGCAGTTCTTC. It encodes CASRVGTSLYEQFF.

This clone turned up a few times. This chain joins TRBV10-3 and TRBJ2-5, with 7 bases fitting TRBD2. V dropped 10 bases and J dropped 1; count of bases not matched to a gene: 3. The CDR3 length is 12 residues. Germline V lookup: CDR1 ENHRY, CDR2 SYGVKD. Written as DNA, the CDR3 is TGTGCCACAAGGACTAGCCAAGAGACCCAGTACTTC. This codes for CATRTSQETQYF.

This clone appeared a few times. The chain carries TRBV5-4 and TRBJ2-7, with 11 nucleotides matching TRBD2. Germline CDR1 SGHNT, CDR2 YYREEE (reference sequence). The ends lost 4 bases at V and 4 bases at J; junction bases unmatched: 7. The CDR3 is 15 amino acids. DNA for the CDR3: TGTGCCAGCAGCACCGGGACTAGCGGATCATACGAGCAGTACTTC. Protein product: CASSTGTSGSYEQYF.

The chain recombines TRBV19 with TRBJ2-3; a weak D match, TRBD2 (6 bases). Germline assignment: CDR1 LNHDA and CDR2 SQIVND (reference sequence). Between the trimmed V and J ends, which lost 7 bases and 4 bases, there was a span of 15 bases. The CDR3 is 14 amino acids. The CDR3 coding sequence is TGTGCCAGTAATCAGGAGGGATCCGCAGATACGCAGTATTTT. Translated: CASNQEGSADTQYF.

The V gene is TRBV7-2, the J gene TRBJ1-3; D not certain. V was pared by 5 bases and J by 4 bases, with 9 bases between. This CDR3 has 13 residues. Germline CDR1 is SGHTA and CDR2 is FQGNSA. The CDR3 DNA follows: TGTGCCAGCAGCCGTGTGCGCGGAAACACCATATATTTT. This translates into CASSRVRGNTIYF.

This clone was detected a few times. This chain uses TRBV5-4 with TRBJ2-7; 10 nucleotides match TRBD1. V gave up 4 bases and J gave up 4 bases; unmatched junction bases: 8. The CDR3 is 15 amino acids. CDR1 SGHNT and CDR2 YYREEE come from the germline V gene (reference sequence). This CDR3 reads CASSAPGQGRYEQYF. The DNA of the CDR3 is TGTGCCAGCAGCGCGCCGGGACAGGGGCGTTACGAGCAGTACTTC.

The CDR3 region has the DNA TGTGCCAGCAGCCAAGATTTCGGAGGGGCATACGAGCAGTACTTC. This gives the protein CASSQDFGGAYEQYF. This chain links TRBV4-2 with TRBJ2-7, with a possible D match to TRBD2 (6 bases). The V end lost 0 bases, the J end lost 4 bases, and 13 bases lay between the germline ends. Looked up from germline, CDR1 is LGHNA and CDR2 is YNFKEQ. This CDR3 comprises 15 residues.

This clone appeared a few times. V is TRBV7-2 and J is TRBJ2-1; D unclear. V gave up 5 bases and J gave up 3 bases, with 5 bases separating them. Germline V gives CDR1 SGHTA, CDR2 FQGNSA. CDR3 length: 12 amino acids. CDR3 in DNA: TGTGCCAGCAGCCTAAACTACAATGAGCAGTTCTTC. As protein: CASSLNYNEQFF.

About this clone: This CDR3 is also generated by other DNA sequences in the sample. The rearrangement uses TRBV5-4 and TRBJ2-1; 10 bases line up with TRBD2. Germline V CDR1 and CDR2: SGHNT, YYREEE (reference sequence). The V and J ends lost 0 bases and 1 base, in that order; junction bases with no gene match: 1. The CDR3 length is 16 residues. CDR3 amino acids: CASSLGTSGSYNEQFF. The CDR3 coding sequence is TGTGCCAGCAGCTTGGGGACTAGCGGATCCTACAATGAGCAGTTCTTC.

In this sample, this clone turned up a few times. CDR3 residues: CASSPGHRSNTGELFF. In DNA form, the CDR3 reads TGTGCCAGCAGCCCGGGTCACCGATCGAACACCGGGGAGCTGTTTTTT. The rearrangement links TRBV7-2 to TRBJ2-2; D not certain. This CDR3 is 16 amino acids long. V was pared by 5 bases and J by 0 bases, with 13 bases between. CDR1 and CDR2 (germline): SGHTA, FQGNSA.

The rearrangement links TRBV6-6 to TRBJ2-3; D unresolved. The CDR3 sequence is 14 residues long. Germline-derived CDR1 and CDR2 are MNHNY and SVGAGI (reference sequence). V was cut by 2 bases and J by 0 bases, with 6 bases left in between. The CDR3 nucleotides read TGTGCCAGCAGTTACATGTACAGCACAGATACGCAGTATTTT. This translates into CASSYMYSTDTQYF.

This chain connects TRBV11-2 to TRBJ1-2, with TRBD1 matching over 7 bases. This CDR3 region has 15 residues. With V trimmed by 2 bases and J by 0 bases, 3 bases remained unmatched. Germline CDR1 reads SGHAT; CDR2 reads FQNNGV. Here the CDR3 reads CASSLWTGPNYGYTF. In nucleotides, the CDR3 is TGTGCCAGCAGCTTATGGACAGGCCCTAACTATGGCTACACCTTC. The full variable domain, with the rest looked up from reference TRBV11-2 and TRBJ1-2, is EAGVAQSPRYKIIEKRQSVAFWCNPISGHATLYWYQQILGQGPKLLIQFQNNGVVDDSQLPKDRFSAERLKGVDSTLKIQPAKLEDSAVYLCASSLWTGPNYGYTFGSGTRLTVV.

There are a few counts of this clone. The rearrangement links TRBV28 to TRBJ2-1; D gene unclear. Germline loops: CDR1 MDHEN, CDR2 SYDVKM. The V end lost 6 bases, the J end lost 5 bases, and 14 bases lay between the germline ends. The CDR3 runs to 14 residues. The CDR3, as DNA: TGTGCCAGCAGGACGTCCCCTCAGGACAATGAGCAGTTCTTC. Protein product: CASRTSPQDNEQFF.

CDR3 sequence: CASSYSDRGSPLHF. In nucleotides, the CDR3 is TGTGCCAGCAGTTACTCTGACCGGGGGTCACCCCTCCACTTT. V is TRBV6-6 and J is TRBJ1-6; D is perhaps TRBD1 (5 bases). Germline V CDR1 and CDR2: MNHNY, SVGAGI (reference sequence). This CDR3 is built from 14 residues. V lost 0 bases to trimming and J lost 10 bases, with 10 bases between them.

The CDR3 bases are TGTGCCAGCAGCGTAGCCCCCGCAGATACGCAGTATTTT. This gives the protein CASSVAPADTQYF. The V gene is TRBV9, the J gene TRBJ2-3, with D unresolved. The V gene's germline CDR1 is SGDLS and CDR2 YYNGEE. This CDR3 is 13 amino acids long. Trimming cost V 0 bases and J 4 bases, with 6 bases left between them.

The V gene is TRBV5-4, the J gene TRBJ2-3, with 9 positions matching TRBD2. Per the germline V gene, CDR1 is SGHNT and CDR2 is YYREEE (reference sequence). V was clipped by 2 bases and J by 4 bases; unmatched bases: 8. There are 16 residues in the CDR3. The CDR3: CASSLRSGSTADTQYF. The CDR3 DNA is TGTGCCAGCAGCTTACGTAGCGGGAGTACTGCAGATACGCAGTATTTT.

The J gene is TRBJ1-5, the V gene TRBV18; 7 bases match TRBD1. Trimming removed 3 bases from V and 3 bases from J; junction bases left unmatched: 17. Germline CDR1 and CDR2: KGHSH and LQKENI. CDR3 length: 19 amino acids. Here the CDR3 DNA reads TGTGCCAGCTCACCCCGACGAGATCGACAGGGCCTCTTCAATCAGCCCCAGCATTTT. Protein sequence: CASSPRRDRQGLFNQPQHF.

This clone was found a few times. This rearrangement joins TRBV5-4 to TRBJ1-1; no clear D gene. This CDR3 contains 11 residues. Trimming removed 4 bases from V and 11 bases from J, with 12 bases in between. Germline values: CDR1 SGHNT, CDR2 YYREEE (reference sequence). The CDR3 spells CASSQEGRAFF. The CDR3 nucleotides are TGTGCCAGCAGCCAAGAGGGTAGGGCTTTCTTT.

This clone came up a few times. The sample holds other DNA sequences that translate to the same CDR3. The chain has TRBV9 and TRBJ2-5, with 9 bases that match TRBD1. Per the germline V gene, CDR1 is SGDLS and CDR2 is YYNGEE. There are 13 residues in the CDR3. V was clipped by 3 bases and J by 4 bases; unmatched bases: 1. In DNA form, the CDR3 reads TGTGCCAGCAGCGGGACAGGGGCAGAGACCCAGTACTTC. It translates to CASSGTGAETQYF.

This sequence joins TRBV20-1 and TRBJ2-1; no firm D call. Trimming cost V 6 bases and J 4 bases, with 7 bases left between them. This CDR3 spans 11 amino acids. Germline V gene data show CDR1 as DFQATT and CDR2 as SNEGSKA (reference sequence). As DNA, the CDR3 is TGCAGTGCCCCAGAATACAATGAGCAGTTCTTC. Amino acids: CSAPEYNEQFF.

V and J are TRBV5-1 and TRBJ1-1; a weak D match, TRBD1 (5 bases). Trimming removed 0 bases from V and 7 bases from J, with 10 bases in between. In germline, CDR1 is SGHRS, CDR2 YFSETQ. CDR3 length equals 13 residues. The CDR3 sequence is CASSLEGQGEAFF. The CDR3 DNA reads TGCGCCAGCAGCTTGGAAGGGCAGGGTGAAGCTTTCTTT.

The chain uses TRBV11-2 and TRBJ2-5; unclear D gene. From germline, CDR1 is SGHAT and CDR2 FQNNGV. This CDR3 has 13 amino acids. Trimming cost V 2 bases and J 2 bases, with 6 bases left between them. CDR3 DNA: TGTGCCAGCAGCTTAAACAGACAAGAGACCCAGTACTTC. Its translation: CASSLNRQETQYF.

This clone was counted only a few times. The chain employs TRBV28 and TRBJ2-7, with 10 nucleotides matching TRBD2. Germline trimming cut 8 bases from V and 3 bases from J; bases unmatched to any gene: 10. The CDR3 extends over 15 amino acids. CDR1 is MDHEN, CDR2 SYDVKM, per germline. DNA of the CDR3: TGTGCCAGCGGAAGCCCTAGCGGGAGCAACTACGAGCAGTACTTC. Protein product: CASGSPSGSNYEQYF.

A few counts support this clone. The rearrangement links TRBV4-1 to TRBJ2-5; D is undetermined. The CDR3 runs 16 residues. Germline CDR1 MGHRA, CDR2 YSYEKL. The V and J ends lost 4 bases and 6 bases respectively, with 21 bases between them. For the CDR3, the DNA is TGCGCCAGCAGCCCAGCCCCCAGGAGCATTGGGAAGACCCAGTACTTC. As protein: CASSPAPRSIGKTQYF.